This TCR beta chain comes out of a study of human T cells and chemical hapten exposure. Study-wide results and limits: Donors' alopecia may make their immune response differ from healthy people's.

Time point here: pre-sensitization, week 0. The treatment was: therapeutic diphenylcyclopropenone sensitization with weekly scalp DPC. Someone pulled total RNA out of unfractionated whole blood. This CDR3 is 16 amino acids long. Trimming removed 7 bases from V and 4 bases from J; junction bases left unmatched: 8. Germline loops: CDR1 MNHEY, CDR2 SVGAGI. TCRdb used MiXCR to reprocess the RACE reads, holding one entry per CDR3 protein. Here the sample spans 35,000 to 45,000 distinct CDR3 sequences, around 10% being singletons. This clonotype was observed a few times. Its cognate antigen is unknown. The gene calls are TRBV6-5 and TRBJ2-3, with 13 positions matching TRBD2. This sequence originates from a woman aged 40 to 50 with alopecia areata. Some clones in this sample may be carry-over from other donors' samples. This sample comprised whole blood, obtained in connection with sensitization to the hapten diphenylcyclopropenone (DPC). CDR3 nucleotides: TGTGCCAGCAATGCCGGACTAGCGGGAGAGTCAGATACGCAGTATTTT. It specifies CASNAGLAGESDTQYF.